This TCR beta chain was retrieved from a study of T cell responses to AZD1222 COVID-19 vaccine. Libraries were prepared by immunoSEQ multiplex PCR; TCRdb keeps only in-frame clonotypes and omits some of them. Here the sample spans 90,000 to 100,000 clones, about 81% being singletons. Overall study findings and caveats: The donors showed a predominance of white British ancestry and of females, with possible underestimation of clonal diversity.

Trimming stripped 5 bases from V and 6 bases from J, with 20 bases between. CDR1 SGHTA and CDR2 FQGTGA come from the germline V gene. This CDR3 is 15 amino acids long. For this clone: What it binds is not known.

Sequencing used peripheral blood, obtained 28 days after the second AZD1222 dose. This clonotype originated in an adult who received the AZD1222 COVID-19 vaccine. The genes are TRBV7-3 and TRBJ2-7; a possible D gene is TRBD2 (6 bases). The CDR3 DNA reads as TGTGCCAGCAGCCCCCGGCCCGGGAGTAGAAGCGAGCAGTACTTC. Protein product: CASSPRPGSRSEQYF.